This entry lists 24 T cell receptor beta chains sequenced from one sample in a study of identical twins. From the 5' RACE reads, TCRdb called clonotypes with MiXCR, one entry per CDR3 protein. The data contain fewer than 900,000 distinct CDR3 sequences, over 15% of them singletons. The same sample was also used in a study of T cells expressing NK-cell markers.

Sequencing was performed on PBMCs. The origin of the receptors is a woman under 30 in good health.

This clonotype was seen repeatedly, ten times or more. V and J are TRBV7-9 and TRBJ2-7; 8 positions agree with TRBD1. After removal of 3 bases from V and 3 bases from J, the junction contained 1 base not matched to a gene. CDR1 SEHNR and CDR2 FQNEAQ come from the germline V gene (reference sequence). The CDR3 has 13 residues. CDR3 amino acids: CASSFDRGYEQYF. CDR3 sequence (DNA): TGTGCCAGCAGCTTCGACAGGGGCTACGAGCAGTACTTC.

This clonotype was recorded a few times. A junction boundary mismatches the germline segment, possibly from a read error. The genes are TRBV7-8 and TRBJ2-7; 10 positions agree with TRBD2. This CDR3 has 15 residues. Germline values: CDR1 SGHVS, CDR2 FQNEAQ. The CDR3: CASTLAGGPTYEQYF. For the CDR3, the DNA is TGTGCCAGCACCTTAGCGGGGGGCCCCACCTACGAGCAGTACTTC.

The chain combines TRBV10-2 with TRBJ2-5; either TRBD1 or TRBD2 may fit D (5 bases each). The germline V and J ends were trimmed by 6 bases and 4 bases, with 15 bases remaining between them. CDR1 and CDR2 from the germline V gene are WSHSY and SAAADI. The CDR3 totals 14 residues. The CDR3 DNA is TGCGCCAGCAGGGACGGGGCAGGGCCAGAGACCCAGTACTTC. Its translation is CASRDGAGPETQYF.

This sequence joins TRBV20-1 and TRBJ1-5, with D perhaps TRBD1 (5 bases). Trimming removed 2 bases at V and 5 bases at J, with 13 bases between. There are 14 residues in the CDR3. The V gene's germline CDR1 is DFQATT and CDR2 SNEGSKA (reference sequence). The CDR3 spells CSARWPGGDQPQHF. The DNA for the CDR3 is TGCAGTGCTAGATGGCCGGGGGGGGATCAGCCCCAGCATTTT.

The CDR3 coding sequence is TGTGCCAGCAGTGAATTACAGGGGTTCAACAATGAGCAGTTCTTC. Translation gives CASSELQGFNNEQFF. This rearrangement joins TRBV2 to TRBJ2-1; 7 bases are a match to TRBD1. Losses at the gene ends were 2 bases for V and 5 bases for J; bases not matched to a gene: 6. This CDR3 spans 15 amino acids. Germline CDR1 and CDR2: SNHLY and FYNNEI.

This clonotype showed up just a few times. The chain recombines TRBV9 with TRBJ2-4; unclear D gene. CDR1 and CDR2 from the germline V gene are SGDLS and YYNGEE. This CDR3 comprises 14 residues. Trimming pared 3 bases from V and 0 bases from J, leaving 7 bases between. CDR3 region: CASSAPEAKNIQYF. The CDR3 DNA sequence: TGTGCCAGCAGCGCCCCGGAAGCCAAAAACATTCAGTACTTC.

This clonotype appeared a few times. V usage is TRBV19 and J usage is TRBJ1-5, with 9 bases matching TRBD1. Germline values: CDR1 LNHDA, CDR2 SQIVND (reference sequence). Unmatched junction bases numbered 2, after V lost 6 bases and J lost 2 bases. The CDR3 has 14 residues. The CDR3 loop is CASRQGARNQPQHF. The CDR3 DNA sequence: TGTGCCAGTAGACAGGGGGCGCGCAATCAGCCCCAGCATTTT. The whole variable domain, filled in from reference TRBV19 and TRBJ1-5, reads DGGITQSPKYLFRKEGQNVTLSCEQNLNHDAMYWYRQDPGQGLRLIYYSQIVNDFQKGDIAEGYSVSREKKESFPLTVTSAQKNPTAFYLCASRQGARNQPQHFGDGTRLSIL.

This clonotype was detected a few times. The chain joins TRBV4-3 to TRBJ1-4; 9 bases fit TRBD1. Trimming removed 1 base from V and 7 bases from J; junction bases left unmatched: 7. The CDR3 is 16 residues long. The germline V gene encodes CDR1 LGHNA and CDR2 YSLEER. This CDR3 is CASSQARDRDFEKLFF. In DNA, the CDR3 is TGCGCCAGCAGCCAAGCTAGGGACAGGGACTTTGAAAAACTGTTTTTT.

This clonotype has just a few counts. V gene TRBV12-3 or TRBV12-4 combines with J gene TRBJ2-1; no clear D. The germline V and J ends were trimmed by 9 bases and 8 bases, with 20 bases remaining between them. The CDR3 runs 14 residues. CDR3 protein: CASGLWGSSDEQFF. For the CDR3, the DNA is TGTGCCAGTGGCCTGTGGGGTAGCTCGGATGAGCAGTTCTTC.

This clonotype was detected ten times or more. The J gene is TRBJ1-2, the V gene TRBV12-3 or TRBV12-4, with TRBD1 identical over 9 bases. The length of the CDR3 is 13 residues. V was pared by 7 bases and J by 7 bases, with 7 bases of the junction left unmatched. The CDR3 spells CASTGQGTGGYTF. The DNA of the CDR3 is TGTGCCAGCACCGGACAGGGGACTGGTGGCTACACCTTC.

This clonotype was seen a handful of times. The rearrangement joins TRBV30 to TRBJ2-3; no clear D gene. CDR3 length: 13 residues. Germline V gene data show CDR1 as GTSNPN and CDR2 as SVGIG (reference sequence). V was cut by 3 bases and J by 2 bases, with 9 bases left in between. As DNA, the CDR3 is TGTGCCTGGAGCGCGACTTCCACAGATACGCAGTATTTT. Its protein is CAWSATSTDTQYF.

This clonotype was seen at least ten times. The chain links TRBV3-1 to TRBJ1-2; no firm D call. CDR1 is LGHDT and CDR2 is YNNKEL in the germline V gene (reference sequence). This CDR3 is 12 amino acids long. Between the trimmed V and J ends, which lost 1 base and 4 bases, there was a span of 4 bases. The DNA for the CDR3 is TGTGCCAGCAGCCAAGGTCCCTATGGCTACACCTTC. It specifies CASSQGPYGYTF.

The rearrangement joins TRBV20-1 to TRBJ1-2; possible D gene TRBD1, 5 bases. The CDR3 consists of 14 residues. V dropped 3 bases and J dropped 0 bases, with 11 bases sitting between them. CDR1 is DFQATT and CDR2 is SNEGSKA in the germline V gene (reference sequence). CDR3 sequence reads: CSASGAVTNYGYTF. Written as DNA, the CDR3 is TGCAGTGCTAGTGGGGCGGTAACTAACTATGGCTACACCTTC.

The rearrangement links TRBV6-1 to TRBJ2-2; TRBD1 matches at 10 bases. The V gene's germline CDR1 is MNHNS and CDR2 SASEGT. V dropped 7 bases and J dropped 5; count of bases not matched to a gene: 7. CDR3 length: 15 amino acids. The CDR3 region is CASKLDRGLTGELFF. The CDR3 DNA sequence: TGTGCCAGCAAACTAGACAGGGGGCTGACCGGGGAGCTGTTTTTT.

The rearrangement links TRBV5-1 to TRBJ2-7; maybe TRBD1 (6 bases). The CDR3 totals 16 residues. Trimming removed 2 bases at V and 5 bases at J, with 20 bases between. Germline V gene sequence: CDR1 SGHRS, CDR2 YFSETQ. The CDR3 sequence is CASSFLMTGRTNEQYF. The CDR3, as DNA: TGCGCCAGCAGCTTCCTTATGACAGGAAGGACGAACGAGCAGTACTTC.

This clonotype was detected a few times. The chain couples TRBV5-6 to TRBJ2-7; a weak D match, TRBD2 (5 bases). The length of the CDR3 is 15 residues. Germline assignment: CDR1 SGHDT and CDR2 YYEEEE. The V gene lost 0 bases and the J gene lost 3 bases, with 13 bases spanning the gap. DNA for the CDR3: TGTGCCAGCAGCTTGGCCACCGTGGAGGACTACGAGCAGTACTTC. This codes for CASSLATVEDYEQYF. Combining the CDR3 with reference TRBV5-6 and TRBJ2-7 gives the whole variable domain DAGVTQSPTHLIKTRGQQVTLRCSPKSGHDTVSWYQQALGQGPQFIFQYYEEEERQRGNFPDRFSGHQFPNYSSELNVNALLLGDSALYLCASSLATVEDYEQYFGPGTRLTVT.

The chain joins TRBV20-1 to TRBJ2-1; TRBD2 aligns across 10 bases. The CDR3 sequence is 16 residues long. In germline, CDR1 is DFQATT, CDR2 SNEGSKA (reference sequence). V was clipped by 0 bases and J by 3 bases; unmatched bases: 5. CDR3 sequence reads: CSARDGLAGDYNEQFF. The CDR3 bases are TGCAGTGCTAGAGATGGCCTAGCGGGGGACTACAATGAGCAGTTCTTC.

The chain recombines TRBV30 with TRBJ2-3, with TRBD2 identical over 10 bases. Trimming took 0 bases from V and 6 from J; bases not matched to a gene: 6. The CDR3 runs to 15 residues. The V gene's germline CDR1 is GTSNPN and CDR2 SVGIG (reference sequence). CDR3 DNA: TGTGCCTGGAGTGTCGCTAGCGGGAGTTTGGATACGCAGTATTTT. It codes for CAWSVASGSLDTQYF.

The CDR3 DNA reads as TGTGCCAGCTCACCACCGGCACCGGGGCAGAACACTGAAGCTTTCTTT. Its translation is CASSPPAPGQNTEAFF. V gene TRBV18 combines with J gene TRBJ1-1, with D maybe TRBD1 (5 bases). This CDR3 has 16 amino acids. Germline CDR1 and CDR2: KGHSH and LQKENI. The V end was cut by 0 bases, the J end by 1 base, with 12 bases between.

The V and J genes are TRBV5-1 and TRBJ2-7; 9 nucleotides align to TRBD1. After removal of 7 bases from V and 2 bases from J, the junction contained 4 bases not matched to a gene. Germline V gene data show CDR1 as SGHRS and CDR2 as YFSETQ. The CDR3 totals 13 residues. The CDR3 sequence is CASGGTGPYEQYF. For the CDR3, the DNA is TGCGCCAGCGGGGGGACAGGGCCCTACGAGCAGTACTTC.

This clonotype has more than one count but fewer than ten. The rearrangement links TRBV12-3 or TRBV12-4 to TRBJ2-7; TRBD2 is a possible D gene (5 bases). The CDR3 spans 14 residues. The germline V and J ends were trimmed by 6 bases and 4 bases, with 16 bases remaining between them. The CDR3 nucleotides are TGTGCCAGCAGGCCGGTGGGCGGGCCGTACGAGCAGTACTTC. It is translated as CASRPVGGPYEQYF.

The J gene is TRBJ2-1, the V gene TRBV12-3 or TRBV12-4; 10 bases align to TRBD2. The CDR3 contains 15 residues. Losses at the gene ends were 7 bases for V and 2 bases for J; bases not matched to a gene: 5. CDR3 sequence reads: CASKPSGRTYNEQFF. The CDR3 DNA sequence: TGTGCCAGCAAACCTAGCGGGAGAACCTACAATGAGCAGTTCTTC.

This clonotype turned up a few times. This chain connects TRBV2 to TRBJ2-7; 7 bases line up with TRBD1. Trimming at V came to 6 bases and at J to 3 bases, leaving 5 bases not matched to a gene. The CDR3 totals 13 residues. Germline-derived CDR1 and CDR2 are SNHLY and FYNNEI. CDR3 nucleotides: TGTGCCAGCAGAGGGACAGTCCTCTACGAGCAGTACTTC. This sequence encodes CASRGTVLYEQYF.

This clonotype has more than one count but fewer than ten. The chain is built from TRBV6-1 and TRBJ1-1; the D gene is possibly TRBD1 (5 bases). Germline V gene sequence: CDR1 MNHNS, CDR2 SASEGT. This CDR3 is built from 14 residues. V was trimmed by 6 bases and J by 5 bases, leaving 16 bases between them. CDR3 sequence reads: CASSSGPLRTEAFF. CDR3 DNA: TGTGCCAGCAGCTCGGGACCCCTGAGAACTGAAGCTTTCTTT.